The rows below give T cell receptor beta chains drawn from one sample of a study of post-analysis software for immune sequencing data. TCRdb itself ran the PCR reads through MiXCR, one entry per CDR3 protein. The data contain roughly 670,000 distinct CDR3 sequences, around 60% of them seen just once; the ten biggest clones take up 10% to 12%. The sequencing input was blood. These receptors originate from a girl aged 2-10 years with multiple sclerosis. Both conserved end residues are part of each CDR3. The D gene is left open where the match is weak. Clone size is shown for a subset of rows, as once, few, many or a class of expanded clone.

TRBV6-2/TRBV6-3	NA	NA	TRBJ2-1	CASGSGSFDEQFF	TGTGCCAGCGGCTCGGGTTCGTTCGATGAGCAGTTCTTC
TRBV30	TRBD2	NA	TRBJ2-7	CAWSVLAGAGEQYF	TGTGCCTGGAGTGTACTAGCGGGAGCTGGCGAGCAGTACTTC
TRBV12-3/TRBV12-4	TRBD2	NA	TRBJ2-4	CVSRQSGTSGRNLYF	TGTGTCAGCAGGCAATCCGGGACTAGCGGGAGAAACCTGTACTTC
TRBV12-3/TRBV12-4	TRBD1	NA	TRBJ1-6	CASRDRGRPPLHF	TGTGCCAGCAGAGACAGGGGGCGTCCACCCCTCCACTTT
TRBV7-9	TRBD2	NA	TRBJ2-3	CASSSGLAGGMDTQYF	TGTGCCAGCAGCTCGGGACTAGCGGGAGGTATGGATACGCAGTATTTT
TRBV10-3	TRBD2	few	TRBJ2-5	CAISEGPSGRPETQYF	TGTGCCATCAGTGAGGGTCCTAGCGGGAGACCAGAGACCCAGTACTTC
TRBV6-2/TRBV6-3	NA	NA	TRBJ2-1	CASMETGGYNEQFF	TGTGCCAGCATGGAAACCGGAGGGTACAATGAGCAGTTCTTC
TRBV29-1	TRBD2	many	TRBJ2-1	CSVTSGGRNEQFF	TGCAGCGTGACTAGCGGGGGCCGCAATGAGCAGTTCTTC
TRBV14	TRBD1	NA	TRBJ2-3	CASSLDRVRSDTQYF	TGTGCCAGCAGTTTAGACAGGGTCCGTTCGGATACGCAGTATTTT
TRBV20-1	TRBD2	few	TRBJ2-1	CSARGRDYPSYNEQFF	TGCAGTGCTAGAGGGAGGGACTATCCCTCCTACAATGAGCAGTTCTTC
TRBV27	NA	NA	TRBJ2-1	CASSLVGRGSYNEQFF	TGTGCCAGCAGCCTTGTGGGGAGAGGATCCTACAATGAGCAGTTCTTC
TRBV10-2	NA	NA	TRBJ2-5	CASSARPWVTQYF	TGCGCCAGCAGTGCCCGCCCGTGGGTGACCCAGTACTTC
TRBV20-1	TRBD2	few	TRBJ2-7	CSARDGASGSYEQYF	TGCAGTGCTAGAGATGGGGCTAGCGGGAGCTACGAGCAGTACTTC
TRBV5-1	TRBD2	NA	TRBJ2-5	CASRHLAGGETQYF	TGCGCCAGCAGACACCTAGCGGGAGGAGAGACCCAGTACTTC
TRBV7-2	NA	NA	TRBJ2-1	CASSPVHGFSYNEQFF	TGTGCCAGCAGCCCCGTCCACGGATTCTCCTACAATGAGCAGTTCTTC
TRBV29-1	NA	NA	TRBJ2-1	CSVESGDYNEQFF	TGCAGCGTTGAATCGGGGGACTACAATGAGCAGTTCTTC
TRBV6-5	NA	NA	TRBJ1-4	CASSSPDEKLFF	TGTGCCAGCAGTTCCCCGGACGAAAAACTGTTTTTT
TRBV13	NA	NA	TRBJ2-5	CASSRQFGGPKTQYF	TGTGCCAGCAGCCGGCAATTCGGGGGCCCCAAGACCCAGTACTTC
TRBV7-9	TRBD1	NA	TRBJ1-4	CASTLTGASEKLFF	TGTGCCAGCACCCTTACAGGGGCCTCTGAAAAACTGTTTTTT
TRBV9	NA	NA	TRBJ2-1	CASSERLTPIGNEQFF	TGTGCCAGCAGCGAGCGCCTAACACCCATTGGCAATGAGCAGTTCTTC
TRBV29-1	NA	NA	TRBJ1-1	CSFLTELNTEAFF	TGCAGCTTCCTAACTGAGCTGAACACTGAAGCTTTCTTT
TRBV11-2	NA	NA	TRBJ2-2	CASSFRTLAIGELFF	TGTGCCAGCAGCTTTCGAACTCTAGCTATCGGGGAGCTGTTTTTT
TRBV27	NA	few	TRBJ2-3	CASSLLPGKLSTDTQYF	TGTGCCAGCAGTTTGTTACCTGGAAAGCTTAGCACAGATACGCAGTATTTT
TRBV28	TRBD1	NA	TRBJ1-1	CASSSGQGATEAFF	TGTGCCAGCAGTTCCGGACAGGGGGCTACCGAAGCTTTCTTT